One sample yielded the 17 T cell receptor beta chains listed below, sequenced in a study of response to subunit inactivated influenza vaccine. One entry per CDR3 protein results from TCRdb running MiXCR on the RT-PCR reads. Counted here are around 760,000 distinct CDR3 sequences, approximately 15% occurring once; the ten biggest clones make up less than 7%. Here the sequenced sample was PBMCs from blood, taken 14 to 15 days before vaccination. The receptor source for this set is a man aged 50 to 59 who received an inactivated influenza vaccine.

This clonotype was observed many times. The chain links TRBV28 to TRBJ2-2; no firm D call. The CDR3 sequence is 12 residues long. Germline values: CDR1 MDHEN, CDR2 SYDVKM. Between the trimmed V and J ends, which lost 7 bases and 4 bases, there was a span of 7 bases. In nucleotides, the CDR3 is TGTGCCAGCACCTACTCCACCGGGGAGCTGTTTTTT. Translating it yields CASTYSTGELFF.

This clonotype was recorded at least ten times. The V gene is TRBV20-1, the J gene TRBJ2-7; 8 bases are a match to TRBD1. CDR1 is DFQATT, CDR2 SNEGSKA, per germline (reference sequence). The CDR3 runs to 15 residues. Trimming cost V 0 bases and J 1 base; bases outside gene matches: 5. The CDR3 DNA reads as TGCAGTGCTAGAGATCGGACAGGGCGATCCTACGAGCAGTACTTC. It yields the protein CSARDRTGRSYEQYF.

The CDR3 loop is CSALQGPDSNTGELFF. The CDR3 DNA reads as TGCAGCGCCCTCCAAGGACCGGACTCAAACACCGGGGAGCTGTTTTTT. The chain combines TRBV29-1 with TRBJ2-2; tentatively, D is TRBD2 (5 bases). The V end lost 7 bases, the J end lost 2 bases, and 20 bases lay between the germline ends. This CDR3 has 16 amino acids. Per germline, CDR1 SQVTM and CDR2 ANQGSEA.

This clonotype was seen many times. This chain connects TRBV7-2 to TRBJ2-5, with TRBD2 matching over 7 bases. The CDR3 loop spans 17 amino acids. Germline-derived CDR1 and CDR2 are SGHTA and FQGNSA. V was clipped by 4 bases and J by 2 bases; unmatched bases: 13. The CDR3 reads CASSSLGGSTPQETQYF. The CDR3 coding sequence is TGTGCCAGCAGCTCATTGGGGGGGAGCACCCCTCAAGAGACCCAGTACTTC.

This clonotype was counted only a few times. V and J are TRBV5-1 and TRBJ2-5; the match to TRBD1 covers 7 bases. Germline trimming cut 7 bases from V and 0 bases from J; bases unmatched to any gene: 3. Germline lookup yields CDR1 SGHRS and CDR2 YFSETQ. The length of the CDR3 is 13 residues. CDR3 loop: CASFGQDQETQYF. In DNA form, the CDR3 reads TGCGCCAGCTTCGGACAGGACCAAGAGACCCAGTACTTC.

There are a few counts of this clonotype. J is TRBJ2-2 and V is TRBV7-9, with TRBD1 matching over 12 bases. The germline CDR1 and CDR2 sequences are SEHNR and FQNEAQ (reference sequence). The ends lost 5 bases at V and 2 bases at J; junction bases unmatched: 3. The CDR3 is 16 residues long. CDR3 in DNA: TGTGCCAGCAGCCCGGGACAGGGGGCCAACACCGGGGAGCTGTTTTTT. Translating gives CASSPGQGANTGELFF.

The chain has TRBV19 and TRBJ2-5; D perhaps matches TRBD2 (6 bases). The CDR3 has 14 amino acids. Trimming removed 10 bases from V and 5 bases from J, with 20 bases in between. The germline V gene encodes CDR1 LNHDA and CDR2 SQIVND (reference sequence). CDR3 region: CATSLGSRRETQYF. The CDR3 DNA reads as TGTGCCACCTCCCTCGGGAGCCGACGGGAGACCCAGTACTTC.

In its sample, this clonotype was seen a few times. The chain employs TRBV5-1 and TRBJ2-2; D is undetermined. Germline-derived CDR1 and CDR2 are SGHRS and YFSETQ. The CDR3 is 11 amino acids. Trimming removed 3 bases at V and 8 bases at J, with 5 bases between. DNA of the CDR3: TGCGCCAGCAGCTCCGGGGGGGAGCTGTTTTTT. Translating it yields CASSSGGELFF.

This rearrangement joins TRBV20-1 to TRBJ2-1; 8 nucleotides align to TRBD1. This CDR3 is built from 15 residues. The germline CDR1 and CDR2 sequences are DFQATT and SNEGSKA (reference sequence). The J segment lost 1 base and the V segment lost 5 bases, leaving 7 bases of the junction unmatched. Here the CDR3 reads CSAPSRGRSYNEQFF. The CDR3 nucleotides are TGCAGTGCTCCTTCCAGGGGGCGATCCTACAATGAGCAGTTCTTC.

This clonotype was found many times. The rearrangement uses TRBV5-1 and TRBJ2-2, with D possibly being TRBD1 or TRBD2 (6 bases each). The CDR3 is 15 amino acids. Germline-derived CDR1 and CDR2 are SGHRS and YFSETQ. V was pared by 5 bases and J by 6 bases, with 17 bases between. CDR3 region: CASRLATGRSGELFF. The DNA for the CDR3 is TGCGCCAGCAGGCTTGCCACAGGGAGGTCCGGGGAGCTGTTTTTT.

The rearrangement joins TRBV9 to TRBJ2-7; 9 positions agree with TRBD1. Trimming cost V 0 bases and J 2 bases; bases outside gene matches: 0. The CDR3 runs to 14 residues. Germline V gene lookup returns CDR1 SGDLS and CDR2 YYNGEE. The CDR3 is CASSVGDRAYEQYF. The CDR3 DNA reads TGTGCCAGCAGCGTAGGGGACAGGGCCTACGAGCAGTACTTC.

This clonotype was picked up a small number of times. This chain connects TRBV4-1 to TRBJ1-5; 8 bases line up with TRBD1. Germline trimming cut 1 base from V and 7 bases from J; bases unmatched to any gene: 9. The CDR3 consists of 16 residues. Germline-derived CDR1 and CDR2 are MGHRA and YSYEKL. The CDR3: CASSQGRGLVRQPQHF. The CDR3 bases are TGCGCCAGCAGCCAAGGCAGGGGGCTGGTCCGGCAGCCCCAGCATTTT.

The sample holds a few counts of this clonotype. Germline is not matched at one junction end, which may reflect a read error. This chain uses TRBV7-2 with TRBJ2-2, with D possibly being TRBD2 (7 bases). The CDR3 is 16 residues long. The germline V gene encodes CDR1 SGHTA and CDR2 FQGNSA. The CDR3 protein is CASSLGQGGGTGELFF. The CDR3 region has the DNA TGTGCCAGCAGTTTAGGACAAGGGGGAGGGACCGGGGAGCTGTTTTTT. Complete variable domain (other parts from reference TRBV7-2 and TRBJ2-2): GAGVSQSPSNKVTEKGKDVELRCDPISGHTALYWYRQSLGQGLEFLIYFQGNSAPDKSGLPSDRFSAERTGGSVSTLTIQRTQQEDSAVYLCASSLGQGGGTGELFFGEGSRLTVL.

The genes are TRBV7-6 and TRBJ2-7; a possible D gene is TRBD2 (6 bases). Germline CDR1 reads SGHVS; CDR2 reads FNYEAQ. This CDR3 spans 13 amino acids. Trimming pared 5 bases from V and 7 bases from J, leaving 15 bases between. CDR3 protein: CASSPRELGEQYF. DNA for the CDR3: TGTGCCAGCAGCCCCCGGGAGCTGGGGGAGCAGTACTTC.

This clonotype was recorded many times. The chain joins TRBV2 to TRBJ1-5; no clear D. The V and J ends lost 6 bases and 7 bases respectively, with 19 bases between them. The germline gives CDR1 SNHLY, CDR2 FYNNEI. The CDR3 totals 15 residues. In DNA form, the CDR3 reads TGTGCCAGCAGCCTTGAGGGCGCGAGGTACCAGCCCCAGCATTTT. It yields the protein CASSLEGARYQPQHF.

This clonotype was observed a handful of times. The chain employs TRBV7-2 and TRBJ2-1; D assignment may be TRBD1 or TRBD2 (5 bases each). The CDR3 is 15 residues long. With 5 bases removed from V and 2 bases from J, the gap between germline ends came to 13 bases. Germline V gene lookup returns CDR1 SGHTA and CDR2 FQGNSA. DNA of the CDR3: TGTGCCAGCAGCGCTACCGGGACCACCTACAATGAGCAGTTCTTC. It is translated as CASSATGTTYNEQFF.

The V gene is TRBV30, the J gene TRBJ1-5; no clear D gene. V lost 0 bases, J lost 0 bases, and 6 bases lay in between. The CDR3 contains 14 residues. Germline V gene lookup returns CDR1 GTSNPN and CDR2 SVGIG (reference sequence). The CDR3, as DNA: TGTGCCTGGAGTGTGGGGAATAGCAATCAGCCCCAGCATTTT. This gives the protein CAWSVGNSNQPQHF.